Following are 13 T cell receptor beta chains from one sample sequenced in a study of shared clonotypes between healthy human individuals (TCRdb year 2020). Preparation of the library involved the immunoSEQ multiplex PCR assay. This immuneACCESS table, as held by TCRdb, lists in-frame sequences with V and J called but not all clones. Of the missing ones, under half trace to an unresolved V gene in checked studies; the others have no known cause. The sample table shows some 1.4 million clones, and roughly 95% are seen once. The ten most abundant clones make up about 1.2% of the sample. Sequencing was done on a sample of naive CD4+ T cells sorted from blood. Read against the paper, the sample's cell subset or site label means: CD45RA+ positively selected. The receptor set was obtained from a man aged 30 to 39 in good health.

The chain has TRBV27 and TRBJ2-7; no clear D. The CDR3 length is 14 residues. Trimming removed 6 bases from V and 0 bases from J, with 12 bases in between. Germline lookup yields CDR1 MNHEY and CDR2 SMNVEV (reference sequence). CDR3 residues: CASSILPGSYEQYF. CDR3 in DNA: TGTGCCAGCAGCATCCTTCCGGGCTCCTACGAGCAGTACTTC.

The V and J genes are TRBV18 and TRBJ1-2; maybe TRBD1 (6 bases). The CDR3 has 18 residues. In germline, CDR1 is KGHSH, CDR2 LQKENI. Deletions cut 6 bases from V and 7 bases from J, with 30 bases between. The CDR3 DNA sequence: TGTGCCAGCTCCCCTTTGACTGGGAGAGAGACCAGGGGAGGTGGCTACACCTTC. It specifies CASSPLTGRETRGGGYTF.

V usage is TRBV2 and J usage is TRBJ2-7; 7 bases are a match to TRBD1. Germline V CDR1 and CDR2: SNHLY, FYNNEI. Trimming removed 10 bases from V and 4 bases from J; junction bases left unmatched: 22. The CDR3 has 17 residues. The CDR3 loop reads CAITLKKATGLLYEQYF. CDR3 nucleotides: TGTGCCATCACACTAAAGAAAGCGACAGGGTTGCTATACGAGCAGTACTTC.

This chain uses TRBV18 with TRBJ2-5; TRBD1 might be the D (5 bases). The CDR3 runs to 15 residues. Per germline, CDR1 KGHSH and CDR2 LQKENI. Trimming took off 2 bases at V and 1 base at J, with 11 bases between the two ends. The CDR3, as DNA: TGTGCCAGCTCACCAAAAACAGGTCCCCAAGAGACCCAGTACTTC. Its translation is CASSPKTGPQETQYF.

The chain has TRBV2 and TRBJ2-3; no reliable D call. The V gene lost 1 base and the J gene lost 0 bases, with 5 bases spanning the gap. The germline gives CDR1 SNHLY, CDR2 FYNNEI. This CDR3 has 14 residues. The CDR3 DNA is TGTGCCAGCAGTGAAGTCAGGAGCACAGATACGCAGTATTTT. Protein: CASSEVRSTDTQYF.

The V and J genes are TRBV10-2 and TRBJ2-7, with D possibly being TRBD1 (6 bases). The CDR3 covers 16 residues. Germline loops: CDR1 WSHSY, CDR2 SAAADI. The V and J ends lost 4 bases and 4 bases respectively, with 20 bases between them. The CDR3 coding sequence is TGCGCCAGCAGTGTACCCGTGCAGGGGTTCACGTACGAGCAGTACTTC. It is translated as CASSVPVQGFTYEQYF.

This chain links TRBV5-1 with TRBJ2-2, with TRBD1 matching over 7 bases. V gave up 0 bases and J gave up 4 bases; unmatched junction bases: 12. This CDR3 comprises 18 residues. Germline-derived CDR1 and CDR2 are SGHRS and YFSETQ. The CDR3 DNA follows: TGCGCCAGCAGCTTGGACGGACAGGCCCTACTTGGCACCGGGGAGCTGTTTTTT. The encoded protein is CASSLDGQALLGTGELFF.

CDR3 sequence (DNA): TGTGCCAGCAGCTCCGGTCCTAGCGGGCCTAACTACAATGAGCAGTTCTTC. Protein sequence: CASSSGPSGPNYNEQFF. The rearrangement joins TRBV9 to TRBJ2-1, with 8 nucleotides matching TRBD2. The CDR3 sequence is 17 residues long. J lost 3 bases, V lost 4 bases, and 12 bases had no gene match. Germline V gene data show CDR1 as SGDLS and CDR2 as YYNGEE.

Worth noting for this clone: Sequence at one end of the junction differs from germline and may be a read error. The sample holds other DNA sequences that translate to the same CDR3. The rearrangement uses TRBV7-7 and TRBJ1-1, with no clear D. Per germline, CDR1 SSHAT and CDR2 FNYEAQ (reference sequence). The CDR3 extends over 13 amino acids. The CDR3 DNA sequence: TGTGCTAGCAGCTTAGAAAGGAACACTGAAGCTTTCTTT. Translating gives CASSLERNTEAFF.

The CDR3 region is CASSLFLNEQFF. The CDR3 bases are TGTGCCAGCAGCTTGTTCCTGAATGAGCAGTTCTTC. This rearrangement joins TRBV5-5 to TRBJ2-1; D not resolved. The CDR3 consists of 12 residues. V was cut by 1 base and J by 7 bases, with 6 bases left in between. Germline V gene data show CDR1 as SGHKS and CDR2 as YYEKEE (reference sequence). The full variable domain, its missing parts supplied by reference TRBV5-5 and TRBJ2-1, is DAGVTQSPTHLIKTRGQQVTLRCSPISGHKSVSWYQQVLGQGPQFIFQYYEKEERGRGNFPDRFSARQFPNYSSELNVNALLLGDSALYLCASSLFLNEQFFGPGTRLTVL.

CDR3 nucleotides: TGTGCCAGCAGCTTGCCGGGAGGGCCGGGGAATGAGCAGTTCTTC. It encodes CASSLPGGPGNEQFF. This chain links TRBV5-4 with TRBJ2-1; 8 bases map to TRBD2. Germline V lookup: CDR1 SGHNT, CDR2 YYREEE (reference sequence). The V segment lost 1 base and the J segment 7 bases; nucleotides outside the gene matches: 7. This CDR3 comprises 15 residues.

V is TRBV19 and J is TRBJ1-1; unclear D gene. CDR1 is LNHDA and CDR2 is SQIVND in the germline V gene (reference sequence). Trimming left V 5 bases short and J 4 bases short, with 14 bases between. This CDR3 is built from 14 residues. The CDR3 protein is CASSEDGRVTEAFF. The CDR3 DNA reads as TGTGCCAGTAGTGAGGATGGAAGGGTCACTGAAGCTTTCTTT.

The V gene is TRBV11-2, the J gene TRBJ2-7, with a tentative D call TRBD1 (5 bases). Germline values: CDR1 SGHAT, CDR2 FQNNGV. The CDR3 is 14 residues long. V was trimmed by 2 bases and J by 1 base, leaving 9 bases between them. The CDR3 spells CASSLLRQSYEQYF. The CDR3, as DNA: TGTGCCAGCAGCTTATTGAGACAGTCCTACGAGCAGTACTTC.